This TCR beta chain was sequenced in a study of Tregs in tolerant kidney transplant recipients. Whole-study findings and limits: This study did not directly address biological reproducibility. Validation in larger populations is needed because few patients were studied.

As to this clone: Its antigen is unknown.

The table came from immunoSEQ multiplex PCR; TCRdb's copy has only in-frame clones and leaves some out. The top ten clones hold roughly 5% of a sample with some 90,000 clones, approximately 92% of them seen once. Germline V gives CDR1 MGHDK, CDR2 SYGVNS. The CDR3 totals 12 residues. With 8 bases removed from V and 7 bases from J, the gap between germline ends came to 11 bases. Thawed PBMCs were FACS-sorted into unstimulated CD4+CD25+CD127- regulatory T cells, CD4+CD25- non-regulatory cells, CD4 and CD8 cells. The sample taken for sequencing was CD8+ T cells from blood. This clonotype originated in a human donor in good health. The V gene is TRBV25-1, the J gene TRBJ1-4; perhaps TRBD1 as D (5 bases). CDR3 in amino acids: CASGWTLEKLFF. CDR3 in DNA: TGTGCCAGCGGGTGGACACTTGAAAAACTGTTTTTT.